This record concerns one T cell receptor beta chain sequence. Its antigen is unidentified. These data are taken from a study of graft-versus-host responses after intestinal transplantation. Produced via immunoSEQ multiplex PCR; TCRdb's table is partial and in-frame only. The table has about 110,000 clones, roughly 95% seen once. The J segment lost 5 bases and the V segment lost 4 bases, leaving 14 bases of the junction unmatched. The V gene's germline CDR1 is SQVTM and CDR2 ANQGSEA. The CDR3 is 15 residues long. This sequence originates from a human donor who received an intestinal transplant. The starting material was unstimulated CD8+ T cells sorted from spleen or lymph node cells, obtained before intestinal transplant. The genes are TRBV29-1 and TRBJ2-7; TRBD1 agrees at 7 bases. The CDR3 reads CSVVVLWDSWNEQYF. In DNA form, the CDR3 reads TGCAGCGTTGTTGTGTTGTGGGACAGCTGGAACGAGCAGTACTTC.